These 22 T cell receptor beta chains were sequenced from one sample in a study of T cell responses to AZD1222 COVID-19 vaccine. The protocol was immunoSEQ multiplex PCR, while the TCRdb copy is restricted to in-frame clones and leaves out a portion. Altogether more than 85,000 clones are present, over 75% being singletons, with the ten largest covering 2% to 3%. This specimen consisted of peripheral blood, obtained on day 0 of AZD1222 vaccination. The origin of the receptors is an adult in good health.

In DNA, the CDR3 is TGCAGCGCCGGACGGGGACCCAATGAAAAACTGTTTTTT. It specifies CSAGRGPNEKLFF. The chain has TRBV29-1 and TRBJ1-4, with D possibly TRBD1 on 5 matching bases. This CDR3 contains 13 residues. Germline values: CDR1 SQVTM, CDR2 ANQGSEA. Trimming stripped 7 bases from V and 5 bases from J, with 14 bases between.

The genes are TRBV6-5 and TRBJ2-7; no clear D gene. CDR3 size: 11 residues. Germline V gene sequence: CDR1 MNHEY, CDR2 SVGAGI. V lost 7 bases, J lost 5 bases, and 9 bases lay in between. In DNA, the CDR3 is TGTGCCAGCAATGTCGGAGACGAGCAGTACTTC. Its translation is CASNVGDEQYF.

V and J are TRBV10-2 and TRBJ2-7; no clear D gene. Trimming took 2 bases from V and 4 from J, leaving 3 bases between them. The CDR3 has 11 residues. Germline CDR1 WSHSY, CDR2 SAAADI. The CDR3 loop is CASSEGYEQYF. The CDR3 nucleotides are TGCGCCAGCAGTGAGGGATACGAGCAGTACTTC.

As DNA, the CDR3 is TGCGCCAGCAGCCCTGAGGGGAGCTCCTACAATGAGCAGTTCTTC. Translating gives CASSPEGSSYNEQFF. The chain recombines TRBV5-1 with TRBJ2-1; D may match TRBD1 or TRBD2 (5 bases each). V was clipped by 4 bases and J by 0 bases, with 11 bases between them. Germline V gene data show CDR1 as SGHRS and CDR2 as YFSETQ. This CDR3 has 15 amino acids.

The J gene is TRBJ2-1, the V gene TRBV5-4; 9 bases map to TRBD2. The CDR3 extends over 16 amino acids. V gave up 0 bases and J gave up 9 bases; unmatched junction bases: 10. CDR1 is SGHNT, CDR2 YYREEE, per germline (reference sequence). The DNA for the CDR3 is TGTGCCAGCAGCTTGGTCGGCGGGGGGGCTGTTCGTGAGCAGTTCTTC. Translation: CASSLVGGGAVREQFF.

This sequence joins TRBV23-1 and TRBJ1-3; D is ambiguous. TRBV23-1 is an open reading frame, and its role is uncertain. V lost 6 bases to trimming and J lost 0 bases, with 6 bases between them. The CDR3 extends over 13 amino acids. CDR3 nucleotide sequence: TGCGCCAGCAGGTACTGCTCTGGAAACACCATATATTTT. It translates to CASRYCSGNTIYF.

CDR3 sequence (DNA): TGTGCCAGCAGTTTGATTGAGGGCGAGCAGTACTTC. Protein product: CASSLIEGEQYF. This chain joins TRBV28 and TRBJ2-7; D is perhaps TRBD2 (5 bases). V was trimmed by 3 bases and J by 6 bases, leaving 9 bases between them. Germline V gives CDR1 MDHEN, CDR2 SYDVKM. The length of the CDR3 is 12 residues.

This clone was seen just once. CDR3 in DNA: TGTGCCAGTAGACCAAATGTGGCAGATACGCAGTATTTT. Amino acids: CASRPNVADTQYF. The chain uses TRBV19 and TRBJ2-3; unclear D gene. Deletions cut 6 bases from V and 4 bases from J, with 11 bases between. CDR3 length: 13 amino acids. Germline V gene lookup returns CDR1 LNHDA and CDR2 SQIVND (reference sequence).

This chain joins TRBV10-3 and TRBJ1-5; D is undetermined. Germline CDR1 reads ENHRY; CDR2 reads SYGVKD. CDR3 length: 14 residues. V gave up 10 bases and J gave up 0 bases, with 13 bases separating them. The CDR3: CATSRDYSNQPQHF. As DNA, the CDR3 is TGTGCCACCTCCCGGGATTATAGCAATCAGCCCCAGCATTTT.

This clone was seen a few times. V gene TRBV2 combines with J gene TRBJ1-1, with 9 positions matching TRBD1. CDR3 size: 14 residues. Germline lookup yields CDR1 SNHLY and CDR2 FYNNEI. V shed 7 bases and J 4 bases; nucleotides not matched to a gene: 7. CDR3 sequence (DNA): TGTGCCAGCAAAGGGACAGGGATGGTCACTGAAGCTTTCTTT. Translated, it gives CASKGTGMVTEAFF.

The rearrangement uses TRBV7-8 and TRBJ2-7, with D unclear. The CDR3 extends over 12 amino acids. Trimming left V 2 bases short and J 3 bases short, with 5 bases between. In germline, CDR1 is SGHVS, CDR2 FQNEAQ. CDR3 nucleotide sequence: TGTGCCAGCAGCTTATCAGTCTACGAGCAGTACTTC. It specifies CASSLSVYEQYF.

The genes are TRBV4-2 and TRBJ1-1; 12 bases are shared with TRBD1. Trimming cost V 0 bases and J 7 bases; bases outside gene matches: 6. This CDR3 is built from 16 residues. CDR1 and CDR2 (germline): LGHNA, YNFKEQ. CDR3 DNA: TGTGCCAGCAGCCAAGATGGGACAGGGGGCGCCGATGAAGCTTTCTTT. Its protein is CASSQDGTGGADEAFF.

The CDR3 coding sequence is TGCGCCAGCAGTGCGCAGGGAGGCACTGAAGCTTTCTTT. Translated, it gives CASSAQGGTEAFF. The chain carries TRBV10-1 and TRBJ1-1; perhaps TRBD1 as D (5 bases). V gave up 4 bases and J gave up 4 bases, with 10 bases separating them. The CDR3 contains 13 residues. In germline, CDR1 is WNHNN, CDR2 SYGVQD (reference sequence).

This sequence joins TRBV7-2 and TRBJ2-5; perhaps TRBD1 as D (6 bases). The CDR3 is made up of 15 amino acids. Germline loops: CDR1 SGHTA, CDR2 FQGNSA. The germline V and J ends were trimmed by 5 bases and 2 bases, with 15 bases remaining between them. The CDR3 nucleotides read TGTGCCAGCAGCGTGGGGGCTAGTTTACAAGAGACCCAGTACTTC. Its protein product is CASSVGASLQETQYF.

This clone has a single count. The V and J genes are TRBV19 and TRBJ2-1, with D maybe TRBD2 (6 bases). Trimming stripped 6 bases from V and 6 bases from J, with 18 bases between. The germline V gene encodes CDR1 LNHDA and CDR2 SQIVND (reference sequence). The CDR3 extends over 15 amino acids. The CDR3 bases are TGTGCCAGTAGGCCAGGGTTTATGGGGGGCAATGAGCAGTTCTTC. It is translated as CASRPGFMGGNEQFF.

The chain joins TRBV10-3 to TRBJ1-1; D unresolved. Germline lookup yields CDR1 ENHRY and CDR2 SYGVKD. CDR3 length: 12 amino acids. CDR3 DNA sequence: TGTGCTTCCCACGGATTGAACACTGAAGCTTTCTTT. Translating gives CASHGLNTEAFF.

This chain uses TRBV6-7 with TRBJ2-7; D is perhaps TRBD2 (5 bases). TRBV6-7 is flagged as an ORF with uncertain function. This CDR3 is 14 amino acids long. V lost 2 bases to trimming and J lost 7 bases, with 15 bases between them. CDR3 in DNA: TGTGCCAGCAGTTACGCGGGTGGTCGCGGGGAGCAGTACTTC. It translates to CASSYAGGRGEQYF.

The rearrangement joins TRBV6-5 to TRBJ1-5; D is perhaps TRBD1 (6 bases). The CDR3 is made up of 14 amino acids. Trimming took off 5 bases at V and 2 bases at J, with 10 bases between the two ends. Germline V CDR1 and CDR2: MNHEY, SVGAGI. The CDR3 region is CASSRGLGNQPQHF. The CDR3 DNA is TGTGCCAGCAGTCGGGGGCTTGGCAATCAGCCCCAGCATTTT.

The chain links TRBV5-1 to TRBJ2-6; D tentatively fits TRBD1 or TRBD2 (5 bases each). The CDR3 extends over 17 amino acids. Trimming removed 1 base from V and 4 bases from J, with 15 bases in between. Germline-derived CDR1 and CDR2 are SGHRS and YFSETQ. The CDR3 DNA reads TGCGCCAGCAGCTTGTGGCCGAGGGGCGAAGGGGCCAACGTCCTGACTTTC. This codes for CASSLWPRGEGANVLTF.

J is TRBJ1-1 and V is TRBV6-2 or TRBV6-3; 8 bases agree with TRBD1. After removal of 5 bases from V and 4 bases from J, the junction contained 6 bases not matched to a gene. Germline assignment: CDR1 MNHEY and CDR2 SVGEGT. The CDR3 is 14 amino acids. As DNA, the CDR3 is TGTGCCAGCAGTCGACAGGGGATCGGCACTGAAGCTTTCTTT. It translates to CASSRQGIGTEAFF.

The chain recombines TRBV5-1 with TRBJ2-1; tentatively, D is TRBD2 (5 bases). Germline V gives CDR1 SGHRS, CDR2 YFSETQ. The CDR3 is 14 amino acids. The ends were cut back, 2 bases at V and 2 bases at J, with 8 bases in the middle. The CDR3 loop reads CASSLAETYNEQFF. CDR3 in DNA: TGCGCCAGCAGCTTAGCGGAAACCTACAATGAGCAGTTCTTC.

V is TRBV18 and J is TRBJ2-3, with 8 bases that match TRBD2. In germline, CDR1 is KGHSH, CDR2 LQKENI. Unmatched junction bases numbered 7, after V lost 5 bases and J lost 0 bases. The length of the CDR3 is 16 residues. The CDR3 DNA reads as TGTGCCAGCTCAGGCCGGGCTAGCGGGAGCACAGATACGCAGTATTTT. Protein product: CASSGRASGSTDTQYF.